This entry lists 5 T cell receptor beta chains sequenced from one sample in a study of blood T cell repertoires in COVID-19. Here immunoSEQ multiplex PCR was the method, and the copy in TCRdb shows in-frame clones only, minus some. Here the sample spans some 220,000 clones, 84% being singletons. Sequencing was performed on peripheral blood. Source of these receptors: a man in his forties or fifties with active or convalescent COVID-19.

The chain has TRBV4-1 and TRBJ1-5, with D possibly TRBD1 on 6 matching bases. This CDR3 is 15 amino acids long. CDR1 is MGHRA and CDR2 is YSYEKL in the germline V gene. V was clipped by 4 bases and J by 6 bases, with 16 bases between them. The CDR3 is CASSPGDAGAQPQHF. CDR3 bases: TGCGCCAGCAGCCCCGGGGACGCAGGGGCTCAGCCCCAGCATTTT.

The J gene is TRBJ2-1, the V gene TRBV5-1, with 8 bases that match TRBD2. There are 15 residues in the CDR3. The trim removed 0 bases at V and 8 bases at J, leaving 7 bases unmatched. The V gene's germline CDR1 is SGHRS and CDR2 YFSETQ. The CDR3 loop reads CASSLGSGAGDEQFF. CDR3 coding DNA: TGCGCCAGCAGCTTGGGTAGCGGGGCTGGGGATGAGCAGTTCTTC.

The J gene is TRBJ2-1, the V gene TRBV5-4, with D unresolved. CDR1 and CDR2 from the germline V gene are SGHNT and YYREEE (reference sequence). The CDR3 sequence is 16 residues long. V lost 4 bases and J lost 3, with 17 bases in between. Written as DNA, the CDR3 is TGTGCCAGCAGCCCCGCGAGGTCGTCACACTACAATGAGCAGTTCTTC. Its protein product is CASSPARSSHYNEQFF. Variable domain in full (rest from reference TRBV5-4 and TRBJ2-1): ETGVTQSPTHLIKTRGQQVTLRCSSQSGHNTVSWYQQALGQGPQFIFQYYREEENGRGNFPPRFSGLQFPNYSSELNVNALELDDSALYLCASSPARSSHYNEQFFGPGTRLTVL.

The chain joins TRBV24-1 to TRBJ1-1, with a tentative D call TRBD1 (5 bases). The CDR3 totals 13 residues. Germline V gives CDR1 KGHDR, CDR2 SFDVKD. Trimming stripped 7 bases from V and 0 bases from J, with 8 bases between. CDR3 DNA sequence: TGTGCCACCAGAGGGGTGATGAACACTGAAGCTTTCTTT. This gives the protein CATRGVMNTEAFF.

The chain links TRBV18 to TRBJ1-3; TRBD1 aligns across 8 bases. V lost 3 bases and J lost 2; bases outside the gene matches: 12. The CDR3 is 18 residues long. Germline CDR1 and CDR2: KGHSH and LQKENI. The DNA for the CDR3 is TGTGCCAGCTCACCTACCGACGCCTTACAGGGGGCTGGAAACACCATATATTTT. Amino acid sequence: CASSPTDALQGAGNTIYF.